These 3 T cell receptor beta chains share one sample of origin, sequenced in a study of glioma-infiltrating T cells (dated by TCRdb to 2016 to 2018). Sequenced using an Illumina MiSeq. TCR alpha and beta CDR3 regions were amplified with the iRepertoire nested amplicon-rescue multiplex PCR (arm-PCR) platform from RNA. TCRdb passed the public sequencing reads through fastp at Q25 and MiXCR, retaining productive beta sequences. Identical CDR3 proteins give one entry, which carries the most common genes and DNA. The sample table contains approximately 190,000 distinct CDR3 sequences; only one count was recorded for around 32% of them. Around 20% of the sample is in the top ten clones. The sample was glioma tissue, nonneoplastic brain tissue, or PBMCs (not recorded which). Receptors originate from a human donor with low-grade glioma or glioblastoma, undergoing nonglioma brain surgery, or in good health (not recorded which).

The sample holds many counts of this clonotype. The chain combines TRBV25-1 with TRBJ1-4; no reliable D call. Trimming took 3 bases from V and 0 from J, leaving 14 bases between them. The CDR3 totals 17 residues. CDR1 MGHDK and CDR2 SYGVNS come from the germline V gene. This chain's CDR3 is CASSEAAVRATNEKLFF. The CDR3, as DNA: TGTGCCAGCAGTGAGGCGGCAGTTCGAGCAACTAATGAAAAACTGTTTTTT.

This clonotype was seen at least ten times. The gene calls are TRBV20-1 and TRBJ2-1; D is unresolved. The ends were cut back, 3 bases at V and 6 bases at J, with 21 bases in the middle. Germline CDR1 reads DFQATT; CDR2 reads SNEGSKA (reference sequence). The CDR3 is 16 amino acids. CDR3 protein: CSASSTPWSPSNEQFF. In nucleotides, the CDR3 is TGCAGTGCTAGTTCTACCCCGTGGTCGCCGTCCAATGAGCAGTTCTTC.

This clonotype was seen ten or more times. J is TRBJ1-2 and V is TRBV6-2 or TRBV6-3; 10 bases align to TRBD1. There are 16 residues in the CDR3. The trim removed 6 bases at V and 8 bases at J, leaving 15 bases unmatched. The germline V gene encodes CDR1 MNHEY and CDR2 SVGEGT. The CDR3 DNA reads TGTGCCAGCAGGCAATACGGGACAGGGGAGATCGAGGGCTACACCTTC. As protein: CASRQYGTGEIEGYTF.